The T cell receptor (beta chain) described here comes from a study of response to subunit inactivated influenza vaccine. Study observations and caveats: Authors suggested few new T cells are recruited by each seasonal influenza vaccination.

The CDR3 sequence is 14 residues long. Germline V gene lookup returns CDR1 MDHEN and CDR2 SYDVKM. V lost 5 bases to trimming and J lost 6 bases; unmatched junction nucleotides: 7. Points on this clonotype: What it recognizes is unknown.

TCRdb independently ran MiXCR on the RT-PCR reads; one entry per CDR3 protein. The repertoire holds about 480,000 distinct CDR3 sequences, with 10% to 15% as singletons. The sample consisted of PBMCs from blood, taken roughly 6 weeks after vaccination. This sequence joins TRBV28 and TRBJ2-4; 7 nucleotides agree with TRBD2. This clonotype originated in a man aged 50-59 years who received an inactivated influenza vaccine. The CDR3 here is CASSPAGTGNIQYF. CDR3 DNA: TGTGCCAGCAGTCCAGCGGGAACGGGAAACATTCAGTACTTC. Drawing the rest from reference TRBV28 and TRBJ2-4, the complete variable domain is DVKVTQSSRYLVKRTGEKVFLECVQDMDHENMFWYRQDPGLGLRLIYFSYDVKMKEKGDIPEGYSVSREKKERFSLILESASTNQTSMYLCASSPAGTGNIQYFGAGTRLSVL.